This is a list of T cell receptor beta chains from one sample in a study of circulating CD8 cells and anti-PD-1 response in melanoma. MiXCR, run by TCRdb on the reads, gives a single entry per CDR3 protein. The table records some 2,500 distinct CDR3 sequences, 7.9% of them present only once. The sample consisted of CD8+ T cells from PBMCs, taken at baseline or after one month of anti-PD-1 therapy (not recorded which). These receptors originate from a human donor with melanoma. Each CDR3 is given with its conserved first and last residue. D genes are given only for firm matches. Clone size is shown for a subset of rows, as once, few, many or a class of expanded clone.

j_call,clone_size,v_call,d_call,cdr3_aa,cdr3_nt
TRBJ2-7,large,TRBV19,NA,CASSAGTPYEQYF,TGTGCCAGTAGTGCGGGCACCCCCTACGAGCAGTACTTC
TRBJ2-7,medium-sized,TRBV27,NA,CASSISSSYEQYF,TGTGCCAGCAGTATCTCGAGCTCCTACGAGCAGTACTTC
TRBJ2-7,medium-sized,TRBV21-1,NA,CASSKVGGAATYEQYF,TGTGCCAGCAGCAAAGTCGGAGGTGCAGCGACCTACGAGCAGTACTTC
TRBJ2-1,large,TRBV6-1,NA,CASSEANEQFF,TGTGCCAGCAGTGAAGCCAATGAGCAGTTCTTC
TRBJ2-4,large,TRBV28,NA,CASSGPVGDIQYF,TGTGCCAGCAGCGGGCCTGTCGGGGACATTCAGTACTTC
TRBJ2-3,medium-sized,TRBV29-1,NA,CSVSTDTQYF,TGCAGCGTCAGCACAGATACGCAGTATTTT
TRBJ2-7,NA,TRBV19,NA,CASSPATRGYEQYF,TGTGCCAGTAGCCCCGCAACGAGGGGCTACGAGCAGTACTTC
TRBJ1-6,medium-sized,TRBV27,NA,CASSPQGSSYNSPLHF,TGTGCCAGCAGCCCACAGGGAAGCTCCTATAATTCACCCCTCCACTTT
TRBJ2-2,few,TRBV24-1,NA,CATSDRPGDTGELFF,TGTGCCACCAGTGATCGCCCAGGGGACACCGGGGAGCTGTTTTTT
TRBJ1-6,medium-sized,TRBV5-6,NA,CASSLGESPLHF,TGTGCCAGCAGCTTGGGAGAATCACCCCTCCACTTT
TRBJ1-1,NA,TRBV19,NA,CASSIGGQGIAFF,TGTGCCAGTAGTATTGGTGGGCAGGGGATCGCTTTCTTT
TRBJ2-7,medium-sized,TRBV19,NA,CASSIGSGGTYEQYF,TGTGCCAGTAGTATCGGTTCAGGCGGAACCTACGAGCAGTACTTC
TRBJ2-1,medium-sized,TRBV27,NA,CASSLIDGLYNEQFF,TGTGCCAGCAGTTTAATAGATGGTCTCTACAATGAGCAGTTCTTC
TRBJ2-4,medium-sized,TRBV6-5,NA,CASSQGGFKNIQYF,TGTGCCAGCAGTCAAGGGGGGTTCAAAAACATTCAGTACTTC
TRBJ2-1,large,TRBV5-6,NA,CASSLGPTGNEQFF,TGTGCCAGCAGCTTGGGACCCACAGGTAATGAGCAGTTCTTC
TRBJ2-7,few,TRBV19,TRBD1,CASSPGGAEYEQYF,TGTGCCAGTAGTCCAGGGGGCGCGGAGTACGAGCAGTACTTC